The T cell receptor (beta chain) described here comes from a study of T cell repertoires in cytomegalovirus infection. On the study more broadly: It can be stated that public TCR beta signatures indicated CMV infection as well as a matching HLA type. General study points: Summed public TCR beta family frequency identified CMV carriers bearing the relevant HLA.

TCRdb re-called the reads through MiXCR, storing one row per CDR3 protein. In the table there are 150,000 to 200,000 distinct CDR3 sequences, roughly an eighth of which are singletons. This clonotype was counted between two and nine times. Its specificity is not known. The CDR3 has 13 residues. The V end lost 3 bases, the J end lost 4 bases, and 10 bases lay between the germline ends. Germline values: CDR1 SGHNT, CDR2 YYREEE (reference sequence). The V and J genes are TRBV5-4 and TRBJ2-5, with a tentative D call TRBD1 (5 bases). The source is a human donor in good health (CMV status not recorded). Some clones in this sample may be carry-over from other donors' samples. Sequenced input: PBMCs. The CDR3 loop reads CASSWGKGETQYF. DNA for the CDR3: TGTGCCAGCAGCTGGGGCAAAGGAGAGACCCAGTACTTC.